The present TCR beta chain was sequenced within a study of T cell clones after liver transplantation. The protocol was immunoSEQ multiplex PCR, while the TCRdb copy is restricted to in-frame clones and leaves out a portion. The repertoire consists of around 97,000 clones, with about 88% occurring once and the leading ten covering 2.5% to 3.5%. As concerns this clone: No DNA is shown, since the ends of the CDR3 on it are uncertain; the CDR3 is the one TCRdb lists.

Germline CDR1 SQVTM, CDR2 ANQGSEA. The CDR3 numbers 12 amino acids, ends counted. The receptor comes from a human patient who received a liver transplant. Some T cells may trace back to the graft donor. The sample consisted of CD4+ T cells from blood, taken about 50 months after liver transplant. The chain combines TRBV29-1 with TRBJ2-5; the DNA was not compared with TRBD2, the D call given in the table. CDR3 region: CSEMTFGETQYF.